The 29 T cell receptor beta chains listed next were all sequenced from one sample in a study of OX40 agonist ivuxolimab in advanced cancers. The assay was immunoSEQ multiplex PCR, and TCRdb's table has in-frame clones only and misses some. The sample records about 22,000 clones, 70% to 90% being singletons. The sample here was CD4+ or CD8+ T cells sorted from blood, taken in a trial of the OX40 agonist ivuxolimab. The receptors originated from an adult with an advanced solid tumor such as melanoma, head and neck, liver or kidney cancer.

This clone was picked up one time. The chain links TRBV6-4 to TRBJ2-1, with D unresolved. The CDR3 loop spans 12 amino acids. CDR1 MRHNA and CDR2 SNTAGT come from the germline V gene. Trimming took off 2 bases at V and 7 bases at J, with 6 bases between the two ends. Here the CDR3 reads CASSDDVNEQFF. CDR3 in DNA: TGTGCCAGCAGTGACGATGTGAATGAGCAGTTCTTC.

The rearrangement joins TRBV7-9 to TRBJ2-1; 7 bases map to TRBD1. J gave up 4 bases and V 11 bases, and 8 bases lay outside the gene matches. Germline lookup yields CDR1 SEHNR and CDR2 FQNEAQ (reference sequence). The CDR3 spans 13 residues. The CDR3 is CAVDRFSYNEQFF. As DNA, the CDR3 is TGTGCCGTGGACAGGTTTTCTTACAATGAGCAGTTCTTC.

The chain joins TRBV4-1 to TRBJ1-1, with D possibly TRBD1 on 6 matching bases. Trimming removed 2 bases from V and 6 bases from J, with 16 bases in between. Germline CDR1 reads MGHRA; CDR2 reads YSYEKL. This CDR3 spans 15 amino acids. DNA of the CDR3: TGCGCCAGCAGCCAATTGACAGGTTTCTACGCTGAAGCTTTCTTT. It specifies CASSQLTGFYAEAFF.

The chain is built from TRBV14 and TRBJ2-1, with TRBD2 matching 11 bases. The CDR3 is 18 residues long. Trimming at V came to 1 base and at J to 0 bases, leaving 5 bases not matched to a gene. The V gene's germline CDR1 is SGHDN and CDR2 FVKESK. CDR3 sequence: CASSQAASGRYSYNEQFF. The CDR3 DNA reads as TGTGCCAGCAGCCAAGCCGCTAGCGGGAGGTACTCCTACAATGAGCAGTTCTTC.

This chain connects TRBV28 to TRBJ2-3; TRBD1 matches 8 bases. CDR3 length: 14 residues. J was trimmed by 2 bases and V by 9 bases; bases with no gene match: 7. Germline V gives CDR1 MDHEN, CDR2 SYDVKM. This chain's CDR3 is CASRWTGPTDTQYF. The CDR3 DNA sequence: TGTGCCAGTCGGTGGACAGGGCCCACAGATACGCAGTATTTT.

This clone was seen a few times. The chain carries TRBV7-6 and TRBJ2-5; 7 nucleotides match TRBD1. This CDR3 spans 13 amino acids. V lost 3 bases, J lost 3 bases, and 1 base stayed unmatched. Germline V gene lookup returns CDR1 SGHVS and CDR2 FNYEAQ. CDR3 sequence: CASSFGTEETQYF. DNA for the CDR3: TGTGCCAGCAGCTTCGGGACAGAAGAGACCCAGTACTTC.

The V gene is TRBV18, the J gene TRBJ2-3; D remains unclear. Trimming stripped 0 bases from V and 0 bases from J, with 4 bases between. In germline, CDR1 is KGHSH, CDR2 LQKENI. The CDR3 loop spans 14 amino acids. The CDR3 nucleotides are TGTGCCAGCTCACCACCGGGTAGCACAGATACGCAGTATTTT. Its protein product is CASSPPGSTDTQYF.

This chain joins TRBV28 and TRBJ1-4; D may be TRBD1 (5 bases). The V end was cut by 1 base, the J end by 7 bases, with 7 bases between. Germline CDR1 is MDHEN and CDR2 is SYDVKM. CDR3 length: 13 residues. As DNA, the CDR3 is TGTGCCAGCAGTTTATTCGGGGCTGAAAAACTGTTTTTT. Protein product: CASSLFGAEKLFF.

The rearrangement uses TRBV27 and TRBJ1-5; perhaps TRBD1 as D (5 bases). V lost 5 bases to trimming and J lost 4 bases, with 12 bases between them. Germline V gene data show CDR1 as MNHEY and CDR2 as SMNVEV (reference sequence). This CDR3 has 14 amino acids. CDR3 DNA: TGTGCCAGCAGTCCCCTACGGGGGAATCAGCCCCAGCATTTT. Translation gives CASSPLRGNQPQHF.

This chain joins TRBV30 and TRBJ1-5; D is perhaps TRBD1 (5 bases). V lost 3 bases, J lost 1 base, and 13 bases lay in between. This CDR3 spans 15 amino acids. Germline V gene sequence: CDR1 GTSNPN, CDR2 SVGIG (reference sequence). The CDR3 coding sequence is TGTGCCTGGAGCGAGGGGTCTTCGAGCAATCAGCCCCAGCATTTT. Residues: CAWSEGSSSNQPQHF.

This rearrangement joins TRBV12-2 to TRBJ2-3. TRBV12-2 is a listed pseudogene. The CDR3 length is 15 residues. The CDR3: CASRLDGPSTDTQYF. For the CDR3, the DNA is TGTGCAAGTCGCTTAGACGGACCGAGCACAGATACGCAGTATTTT.

This clone was counted a few times. The V gene is TRBV23-1, the J gene TRBJ1-5; no reliable D call. TRBV23-1 is marked as an open reading frame, function uncertain. The CDR3 has 11 amino acids. The V gene lost 4 bases and the J gene lost 10 bases, with 8 bases spanning the gap. DNA for the CDR3: TGCGCCAGCAGTCTCTTTAAACCCCAGCATTTT. It is translated as CASSLFKPQHF.

This clone came up once. The genes are TRBV7-2 and TRBJ2-3; possible D gene TRBD2, 6 bases. This CDR3 spans 15 amino acids. Germline V lookup: CDR1 SGHTA, CDR2 FQGNSA. V was cut by 2 bases and J by 4 bases, with 13 bases left in between. The CDR3 spells CASSLYGGWADTQYF. CDR3 in DNA: TGTGCCAGCAGCTTATACGGAGGGTGGGCAGATACGCAGTATTTT.

This clone was observed a few times. The chain uses TRBV11-2 and TRBJ1-6; D unclear. V dropped 5 bases and J dropped 6 bases, with 14 bases sitting between them. The CDR3 runs 15 residues. CDR1 is SGHAT, CDR2 FQNNGV, per germline. CDR3 residues: CASSTTGSRNSPLHF. CDR3 sequence (DNA): TGTGCCAGCAGCACTACCGGGAGTCGTAATTCACCCCTCCACTTT.

The J gene is TRBJ2-7, the V gene TRBV5-1; 10 bases fit TRBD2. Germline V gene data show CDR1 as SGHRS and CDR2 as YFSETQ. Unmatched junction bases numbered 5, after V lost 2 bases and J lost 0 bases. CDR3 length: 16 residues. The CDR3 nucleotides are TGCGCCAGCAGCTTTGGAGCGGGGGGGTACTCCTACGAGCAGTACTTC. As protein: CASSFGAGGYSYEQYF.

The rearrangement uses TRBV14 and TRBJ2-7, with 10 nucleotides matching TRBD2. The CDR3 covers 15 residues. Germline trimming cut 2 bases from V and 5 bases from J; bases unmatched to any gene: 6. The germline CDR1 and CDR2 sequences are SGHDN and FVKESK. The CDR3 is CASSQLLAGAHEQYF. CDR3 nucleotides: TGTGCCAGCAGCCAACTTCTAGCGGGAGCCCACGAGCAGTACTTC. The whole variable domain, filled in from reference TRBV14 and TRBJ2-7, reads EAGVTQFPSHSVIEKGQTVTLRCDPISGHDNLYWYRRVMGKEIKFLLHFVKESKQDESGMPNNRFLAERTGGTYSTLKVQPAELEDSGVYFCASSQLLAGAHEQYFGPGTRLTVT.

This clone was detected once. The V call is TRBV27, the J call TRBJ1-5, with D unclear. Germline V gene sequence: CDR1 MNHEY, CDR2 SMNVEV (reference sequence). Trimming removed 2 bases at V and 5 bases at J, with 10 bases between. The CDR3 has 14 residues. The CDR3 here is CASSLNGEDQPQHF. The CDR3 coding sequence is TGTGCCAGCAGTTTAAACGGAGAAGATCAGCCCCAGCATTTT.

V usage is TRBV7-9 and J usage is TRBJ2-2, with D unresolved. The CDR3 extends over 14 amino acids. Per germline, CDR1 SEHNR and CDR2 FQNEAQ (reference sequence). The V and J ends lost 5 bases and 2 bases respectively, with 9 bases between them. The CDR3 nucleotides are TGTGCCAGCAGCCCCGACGGCAACACCGGGGAGCTGTTTTTT. It translates to CASSPDGNTGELFF.

The chain combines TRBV5-1 with TRBJ2-3; no clear D gene. V lost 0 bases and J lost 1, with 6 bases in between. The V gene's germline CDR1 is SGHRS and CDR2 YFSETQ. The CDR3 contains 14 residues. CDR3 bases: TGCGCCAGCAGCTTGGCGGACGGCACAGATACGCAGTATTTT. It specifies CASSLADGTDTQYF.

The genes are TRBV27 and TRBJ1-2; D remains ambiguous. This CDR3 comprises 13 residues. Germline V CDR1 and CDR2: MNHEY, SMNVEV (reference sequence). Trimming stripped 2 bases from V and 3 bases from J, with 7 bases between. The CDR3 region is CASSLEPHYGYTF. Written as DNA, the CDR3 is TGTGCCAGCAGTTTAGAACCCCACTATGGCTACACCTTC.

This clone was found a few times. This rearrangement joins TRBV13 to TRBJ2-2; 7 nucleotides agree with TRBD1. This CDR3 region has 17 residues. The J segment lost 5 bases and the V segment lost 4 bases, leaving 13 bases of the junction unmatched. Germline CDR1 PRHDT, CDR2 FYEKMQ (reference sequence). Here the CDR3 DNA reads TGTGCCAGCAGCTCATTAGACGACAGGGCGAGGACCGGGGAGCTGTTTTTT. As protein: CASSSLDDRARTGELFF. The full variable domain, with the rest looked up from reference TRBV13 and TRBJ2-2, is AAGVIQSPRHLIKEKRETATLKCYPIPRHDTVYWYQQGPGQDPQFLISFYEKMQSDKGSIPDRFSAQQFSDYHSELNMSSLELGDSALYFCASSSLDDRARTGELFFGEGSRLTVL.

This clone was seen a single time. The gene calls are TRBV7-9 and TRBJ2-2, with TRBD1 identical over 8 bases. The CDR3 contains 16 residues. Trimming cost V 3 bases and J 2 bases; bases outside gene matches: 5. CDR1 is SEHNR, CDR2 FQNEAQ, per germline (reference sequence). The CDR3 coding sequence is TGTGCCAGCAGCTTGCCCCCAGGGGGCAACACCGGGGAGCTGTTTTTT. Encoded protein: CASSLPPGGNTGELFF.

The chain is built from TRBV27 and TRBJ2-7; 7 nucleotides align to TRBD1. From germline, CDR1 is MNHEY and CDR2 SMNVEV (reference sequence). CDR3 length: 13 amino acids. V gave up 2 bases and J gave up 5 bases; unmatched junction bases: 3. The chain's CDR3 is CASSLGDSNEQYF. The CDR3 region has the DNA TGTGCCAGCAGTTTAGGGGACAGTAACGAGCAGTACTTC.

The chain links TRBV19 to TRBJ1-1; unclear D gene. Trimming shortened V by 1 base and J by 6 bases, and 9 bases separated the two germline ends. The CDR3 is 13 residues long. Germline values: CDR1 LNHDA, CDR2 SQIVND (reference sequence). CDR3: CASSIGAGSEAFF. CDR3 DNA sequence: TGTGCCAGTAGTATAGGGGCAGGCTCTGAAGCTTTCTTT.

J is TRBJ2-7 and V is TRBV18; TRBD1 matches at 8 bases. This CDR3 contains 14 residues. CDR1 and CDR2 from the germline V gene are KGHSH and LQKENI. Germline trimming cut 5 bases from V and 4 bases from J; bases unmatched to any gene: 7. The CDR3 is CASSDRGTRYEQYF. The CDR3 DNA reads as TGTGCCAGCTCAGACAGGGGAACTAGATACGAGCAGTACTTC.

This clone was seen only a few times. The V call is TRBV9, the J call TRBJ2-2; possibly TRBD1 for D (6 bases). Per the germline V gene, CDR1 is SGDLS and CDR2 is YYNGEE. V was shortened by 4 bases and J by 4 bases, with 11 bases between the two germline ends. The CDR3 sequence is 14 residues long. The CDR3 DNA sequence: TGTGCCAGCAGCCCTACAGGGTTCACCGGGGAGCTGTTTTTT. Amino acids: CASSPTGFTGELFF.

The gene calls are TRBV6-4 and TRBJ2-6; D ambiguous. Germline values: CDR1 MRHNA, CDR2 SNTAGT. V was clipped by 6 bases and J by 0 bases, with 15 bases between them. The CDR3 contains 17 residues. The CDR3 sequence is CASSDAASSSGANVLTF. The DNA of the CDR3 is TGTGCCAGCAGCGATGCCGCAAGCTCCTCTGGGGCCAACGTCCTGACTTTC.

The chain recombines TRBV29-1 with TRBJ2-5; no reliable D call. Trimming cost V 7 bases and J 0 bases, with 9 bases left between them. This CDR3 has 12 residues. Germline V gene sequence: CDR1 SQVTM, CDR2 ANQGSEA. Here the CDR3 DNA reads TGCAGCGCCTGGACGGACCAAGAGACCCAGTACTTC. The encoded protein is CSAWTDQETQYF.

This clone was seen only once. This chain uses TRBV6-1 with TRBJ2-3; D unclear. The CDR3 consists of 12 residues. Trimming took 7 bases from V and 2 from J, leaving 7 bases between them. CDR1 and CDR2 (germline): MNHNS, SASEGT. The CDR3 sequence: CASTYYTDTQYF. The CDR3 bases are TGTGCCAGCACCTACTACACAGATACGCAGTATTTT.